This T cell receptor beta chain was sequenced for a study of T cell responses to AZD1222 COVID-19 vaccine. Assay used: immunoSEQ multiplex PCR; TCRdb lists only in-frame clones, some missing. The table shows around 150,000 clones, with 90% occurring only once. The CDR3 has 13 residues. Germline V gene data show CDR1 as LNHDA and CDR2 as SQIVND (reference sequence). Trimming removed 6 bases at V and 8 bases at J, with 16 bases between. This specimen consisted of peripheral blood, obtained on day 0 of AZD1222 vaccination. V usage is TRBV19 and J usage is TRBJ1-2; D not resolved. This sequence originates from an adult in good health. The CDR3 loop is CASRPAVLDGYTF. Written as DNA, the CDR3 is TGTGCCAGTAGGCCGGCGGTGTTGGACGGCTACACCTTC.